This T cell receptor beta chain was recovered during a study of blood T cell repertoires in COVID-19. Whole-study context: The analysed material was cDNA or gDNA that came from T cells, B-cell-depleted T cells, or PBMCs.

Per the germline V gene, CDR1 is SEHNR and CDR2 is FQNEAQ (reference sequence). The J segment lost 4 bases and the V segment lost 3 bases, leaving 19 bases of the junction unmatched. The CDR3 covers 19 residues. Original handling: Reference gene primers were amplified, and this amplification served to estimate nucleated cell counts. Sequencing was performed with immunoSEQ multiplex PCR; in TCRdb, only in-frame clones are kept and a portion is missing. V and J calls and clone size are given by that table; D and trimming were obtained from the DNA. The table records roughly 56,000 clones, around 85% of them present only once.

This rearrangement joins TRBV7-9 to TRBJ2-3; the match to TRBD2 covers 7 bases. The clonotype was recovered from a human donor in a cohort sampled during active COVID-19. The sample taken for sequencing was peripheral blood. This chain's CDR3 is CASSFFLAWSAGRADTQYF. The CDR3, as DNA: TGTGCCAGCAGCTTTTTTCTGGCATGGTCAGCGGGACGGGCAGATACGCAGTATTTT.